Below, 9 T cell receptor beta chains from the same sample are listed, as sequenced in a study of identical twins. TCRdb analysed the 5' RACE reads with MiXCR anew, one entry per CDR3 protein. The sample records hundreds of thousands of distinct CDR3 sequences, around an eighth being singletons. This sample was also put to use in a study of yellow fever vaccine responses in identical twins.

Source material: CD8+ T cells sorted from blood. The receptors stem from a woman aged 18-30 years in good health.

This clonotype has just a few counts. The chain recombines TRBV3-1 with TRBJ2-5; 7 bases line up with TRBD1. With 5 bases clipped from V and 2 bases from J, the junction kept 8 bases outside the gene matches. CDR1 and CDR2 (germline): LGHDT, YNNKEL (reference sequence). The length of the CDR3 is 15 residues. CDR3 sequence reads: CASSTTGERQETQYF. CDR3 DNA sequence: TGTGCCAGCAGCACCACAGGGGAGAGGCAAGAGACCCAGTACTTC.

The chain is built from TRBV9 and TRBJ2-1, with TRBD2 identical over 7 bases. The germline V gene has CDR1 SGDLS and CDR2 YYNGEE. The length of the CDR3 is 15 residues. With 4 bases clipped from V and 5 bases from J, the junction kept 9 bases outside the gene matches. The CDR3 loop reads CASSPRTSWDNEQFF. CDR3 bases: TGTGCCAGCAGCCCCCGGACTAGTTGGGACAATGAGCAGTTCTTC.

The chain has TRBV24-1 and TRBJ2-1; 10 positions match TRBD2. The CDR3 has 20 residues. CDR1 is KGHDR and CDR2 is SFDVKD in the germline V gene. V dropped 7 bases and J dropped 3; count of bases not matched to a gene: 20. The CDR3 loop reads CATSDSRATPGTSDYNEQFF. CDR3 bases: TGTGCCACCAGCGATAGCAGGGCCACCCCCGGGACTAGCGACTACAATGAGCAGTTCTTC.

This clonotype was recorded at least ten times. CDR3 residues: CASSHPGSANEQFF. The DNA of the CDR3 is TGTGCCAGCAGTCACCCCGGATCGGCTAATGAGCAGTTCTTC. The chain recombines TRBV28 with TRBJ2-1; D unresolved. V was pared by 5 bases and J by 7 bases, with 15 bases between. CDR1 MDHEN and CDR2 SYDVKM come from the germline V gene. There are 14 residues in the CDR3. Looking up the rest from reference TRBV28 and TRBJ2-1 gives the full variable domain: DVKVTQSSRYLVKRTGEKVFLECVQDMDHENMFWYRQDPGLGLRLIYFSYDVKMKEKGDIPEGYSVSREKKERFSLILESASTNQTSMYLCASSHPGSANEQFFGPGTRLTVL.

As for this clonotype: This may be a read error: a much more frequent sequence differs by one nucleotide. The chain recombines TRBV29-1 with TRBJ2-7; perhaps TRBD1 as D (6 bases). In germline, CDR1 is SQVTM, CDR2 ANQGSEA. Between the trimmed V and J ends, which lost 7 bases and 6 bases, there was a span of 13 bases. This CDR3 has 11 amino acids. CDR3 nucleotide sequence: TGCAGCGGAAAACAGGGAGTCGAGCAGTACTTC. Protein product: CSGKQGVEQYF.

This clonotype was seen at least ten times. This rearrangement joins TRBV3-1 to TRBJ2-3; 10 bases agree with TRBD2. The length of the CDR3 is 16 residues. Unmatched junction bases numbered 7, after V lost 3 bases and J lost 4 bases. Per the germline V gene, CDR1 is LGHDT and CDR2 is YNNKEL (reference sequence). CDR3 in amino acids: CASSQQGTSVADTQYF. The CDR3 coding sequence is TGTGCCAGCAGCCAGCAGGGGACTAGCGTCGCAGATACGCAGTATTTT.

On this clonotype: Given a much more abundant clone one base away, this may be a read error. V is TRBV28 and J is TRBJ2-7, with 9 nucleotides matching TRBD1. Germline V CDR1 and CDR2: MDHEN, SYDVKM. CDR3 length: 19 residues. Here the CDR3 DNA reads TGTGCCAGCAGTTCCCGGGACAGGGTGACGAGACCGAGCTCCTACGAGCAGTGCTTC. This encodes CASSSRDRVTRPSSYEQCF. The full variable domain, in which reference TRBV28 and TRBJ2-7 provide the parts outside the CDR3, is DVKVTQSSRYLVKRTGEKVFLECVQDMDHENMFWYRQDPGLGLRLIYFSYDVKMKEKGDIPEGYSVSREKKERFSLILESASTNQTSMYLCASSSRDRVTRPSSYEQCFGPGTRLTVT.

The chain is built from TRBV9 and TRBJ2-7; 9 bases line up with TRBD1. The CDR3 spans 15 residues. The V segment lost 3 bases and the J segment 7 bases; nucleotides outside the gene matches: 11. The germline gives CDR1 SGDLS, CDR2 YYNGEE. The CDR3 DNA reads TGTGCCAGCAGCGACCGGGACAGGGATGTGTGGGAGCAGTACTTC. Its translation: CASSDRDRDVWEQYF.

The chain uses TRBV2 and TRBJ2-1; possible D gene TRBD2, 6 bases. Germline V gene data show CDR1 as SNHLY and CDR2 as FYNNEI. The CDR3 runs 16 residues. Trimming removed 3 bases from V and 0 bases from J, with 12 bases in between. The CDR3 region is CASSEVSGSSYNEQFF. CDR3 nucleotide sequence: TGTGCCAGCAGTGAGGTTAGCGGCAGCTCCTACAATGAGCAGTTCTTC.